The clone carrying this T cell receptor (beta chain) showed up just once. The antigen is undetermined. The data were taken from a study of graft-versus-host responses after intestinal transplantation. Study-level information: Each transplant was multivisceral, liver-intestinal, or isolated intestinal. Recipients across the board were started on anti-thymocyte globulin induction, then kept on tacrolimus and steroids for two to four years.

The CDR3 is 13 residues long. Between the trimmed V and J ends, which lost 5 bases and 2 bases, there was a span of 7 bases. Germline CDR1 and CDR2: MNHEY and SMNVEV (reference sequence). TCRdb's table, derived via immunoSEQ multiplex PCR, lists solely in-frame clones and lacks some. Of about 88,000 clones listed, approximately 94% were seen once; the top ten hold approximately 0.2%. Study results and limitations: There were GvH clones found in recipient marrow, and some of them appeared first in ileum or blood. The study associated peak circulating GvH clone levels with early post-transplant HvG declines.

Sequencing was performed on unstimulated CD4+ T cells sorted from spleen or lymph node cells, taken before transplant. The TCR sequence derives from a human donor who was the organ donor for an intestinal transplant. This chain connects TRBV27 to TRBJ1-5; D remains ambiguous. The CDR3 is CASSGFGNQPQHF. The CDR3 nucleotides are TGTGCCAGCAGTGGGTTTGGCAATCAGCCCCAGCATTTT.